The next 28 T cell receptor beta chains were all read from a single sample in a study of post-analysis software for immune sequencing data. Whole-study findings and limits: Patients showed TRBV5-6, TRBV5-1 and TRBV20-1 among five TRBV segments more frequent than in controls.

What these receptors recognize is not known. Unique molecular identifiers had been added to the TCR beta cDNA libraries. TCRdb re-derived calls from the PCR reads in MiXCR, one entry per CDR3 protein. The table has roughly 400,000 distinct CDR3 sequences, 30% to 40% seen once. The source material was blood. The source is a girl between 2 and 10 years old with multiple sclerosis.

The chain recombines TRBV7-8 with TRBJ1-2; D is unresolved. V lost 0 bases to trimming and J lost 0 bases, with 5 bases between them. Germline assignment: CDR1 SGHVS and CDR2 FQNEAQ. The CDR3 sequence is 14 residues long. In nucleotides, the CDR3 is TGTGCCAGCAGCTTAGCGCTGGCTAACTATGGCTACACCTTC. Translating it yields CASSLALANYGYTF.

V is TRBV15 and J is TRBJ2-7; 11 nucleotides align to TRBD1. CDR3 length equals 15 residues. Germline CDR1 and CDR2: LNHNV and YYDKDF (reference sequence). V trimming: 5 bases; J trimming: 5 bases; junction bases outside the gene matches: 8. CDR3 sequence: CATSSGQGEWDEQYF. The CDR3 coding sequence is TGTGCCACCAGCTCGGGACAGGGGGAATGGGACGAGCAGTACTTC.

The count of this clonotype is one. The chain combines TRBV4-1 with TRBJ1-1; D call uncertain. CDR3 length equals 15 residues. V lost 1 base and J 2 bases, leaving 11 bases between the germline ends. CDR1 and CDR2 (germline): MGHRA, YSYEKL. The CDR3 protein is CASSQVPGPNTEAFF. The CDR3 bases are TGCGCCAGCAGCCAAGTCCCCGGACCTAACACTGAAGCTTTCTTT.

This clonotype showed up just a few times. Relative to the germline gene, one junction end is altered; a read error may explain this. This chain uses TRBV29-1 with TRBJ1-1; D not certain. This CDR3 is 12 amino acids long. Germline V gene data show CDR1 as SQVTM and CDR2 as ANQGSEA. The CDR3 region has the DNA TGCAGCGTCGAAGGTCCAAAGTGGGTAGCTTTCTTT. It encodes CSVEGPKWVAFF.

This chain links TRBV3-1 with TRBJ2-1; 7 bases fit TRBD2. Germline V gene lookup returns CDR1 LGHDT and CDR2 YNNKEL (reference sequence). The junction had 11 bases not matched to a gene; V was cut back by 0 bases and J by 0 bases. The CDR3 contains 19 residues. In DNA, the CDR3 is TGTGCCAGCAGCCAAGAGGCCGGGGACTACTTGAGCTCCTACAATGAGCAGTTCTTC. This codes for CASSQEAGDYLSSYNEQFF.

As DNA, the CDR3 is TGTGCCAGCAGCCTCACTAGCGGGGTGATCGATGAGCAGTTCTTC. It codes for CASSLTSGVIDEQFF. The chain employs TRBV7-3 and TRBJ2-1, with 10 bases matching TRBD2. The CDR3 has 15 amino acids. The V gene's germline CDR1 is SGHTA and CDR2 FQGTGA. V lost 5 bases to trimming and J lost 8 bases; unmatched junction nucleotides: 9.

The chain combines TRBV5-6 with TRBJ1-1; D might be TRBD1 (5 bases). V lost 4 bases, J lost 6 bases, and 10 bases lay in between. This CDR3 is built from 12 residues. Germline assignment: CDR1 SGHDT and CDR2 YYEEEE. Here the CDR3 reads CASSGGRPEAFF. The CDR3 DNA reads TGTGCCAGCAGCGGGGGACGCCCTGAAGCTTTCTTT.

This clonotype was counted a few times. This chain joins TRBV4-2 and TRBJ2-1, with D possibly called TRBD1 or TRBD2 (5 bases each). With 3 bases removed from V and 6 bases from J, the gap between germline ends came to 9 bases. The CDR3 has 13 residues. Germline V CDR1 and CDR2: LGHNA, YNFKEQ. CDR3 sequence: CASSQGVANEQFF. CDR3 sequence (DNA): TGTGCCAGCAGCCAGGGGGTAGCCAATGAGCAGTTCTTC.

The CDR3 sequence: CASSANTEAFF. CDR3 DNA: TGTGCCAGCAGTGCGAACACTGAAGCTTTCTTT. This sequence joins TRBV6-2 or TRBV6-3 and TRBJ1-1, with D unresolved. V lost 5 bases, J lost 1 base, and 2 bases lay in between. Germline values: CDR1 MNHEY, CDR2 SVGEGT. The length of the CDR3 is 11 residues.

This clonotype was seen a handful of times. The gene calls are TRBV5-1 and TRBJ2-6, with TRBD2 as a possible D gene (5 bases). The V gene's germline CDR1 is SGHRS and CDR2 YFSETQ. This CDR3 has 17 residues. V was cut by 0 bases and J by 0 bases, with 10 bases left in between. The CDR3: CASSLGLDSSGANVLTF. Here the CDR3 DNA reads TGCGCCAGCAGCTTGGGACTGGACTCCTCTGGGGCCAACGTCCTGACTTTC.

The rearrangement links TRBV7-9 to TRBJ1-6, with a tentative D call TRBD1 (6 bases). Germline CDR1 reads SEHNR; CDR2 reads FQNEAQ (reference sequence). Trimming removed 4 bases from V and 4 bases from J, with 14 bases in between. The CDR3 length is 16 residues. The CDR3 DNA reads TGTGCCAGCAGCTCCAATCAGGGGTTTTATAATTCACCCCTCCACTTT. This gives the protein CASSSNQGFYNSPLHF. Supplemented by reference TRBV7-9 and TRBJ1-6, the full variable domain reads DTGVSQNPRHKITKRGQNVTFRCDPISEHNRLYWYRQTLGQGPEFLTYFQNEAQLEKSRLLSDRFSAERPKGSFSTLEIQRTEQGDSAMYLCASSSNQGFYNSPLHFGNGTRLTVT.

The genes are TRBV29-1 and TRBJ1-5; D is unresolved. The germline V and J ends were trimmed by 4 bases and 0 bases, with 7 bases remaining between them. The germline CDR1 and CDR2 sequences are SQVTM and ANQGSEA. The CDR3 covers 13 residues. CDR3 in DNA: TGCAGCGTTGGATCAGCTAGCAATCAGCCCCAGCATTTT. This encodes CSVGSASNQPQHF.

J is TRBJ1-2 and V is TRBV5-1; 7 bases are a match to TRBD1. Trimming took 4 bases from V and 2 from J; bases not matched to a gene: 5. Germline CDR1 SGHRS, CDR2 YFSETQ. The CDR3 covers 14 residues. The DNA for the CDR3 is TGCGCCAGCAGCCCCTCGACAGGGAACTATGGCTACACCTTC. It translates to CASSPSTGNYGYTF.

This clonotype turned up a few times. The CDR3 DNA follows: TGTGCCACCAGCAGAGATCGGCGGGGAAGCACAGATACGCAGTATTTT. Translated: CATSRDRRGSTDTQYF. The rearrangement links TRBV15 to TRBJ2-3, with D maybe TRBD2 (6 bases). The CDR3 consists of 16 residues. V dropped 0 bases and J dropped 0 bases, with 10 bases sitting between them. CDR1 is LNHNV, CDR2 YYDKDF, per germline (reference sequence).

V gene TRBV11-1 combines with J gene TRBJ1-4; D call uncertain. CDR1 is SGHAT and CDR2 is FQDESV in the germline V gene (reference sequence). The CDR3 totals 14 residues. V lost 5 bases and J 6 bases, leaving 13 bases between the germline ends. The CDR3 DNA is TGTGCCAGCAGCCGCGAGTGGGGTGATGAAAAACTGTTTTTT. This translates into CASSREWGDEKLFF.

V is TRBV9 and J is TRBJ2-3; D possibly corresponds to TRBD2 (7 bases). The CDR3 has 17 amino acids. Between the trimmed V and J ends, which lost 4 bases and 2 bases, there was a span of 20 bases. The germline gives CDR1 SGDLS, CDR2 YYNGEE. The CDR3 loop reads CASSSTVGGHNTDTQYF. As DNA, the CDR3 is TGTGCCAGCAGCTCCACGGTGGGGGGGCATAACACAGATACGCAGTATTTT.

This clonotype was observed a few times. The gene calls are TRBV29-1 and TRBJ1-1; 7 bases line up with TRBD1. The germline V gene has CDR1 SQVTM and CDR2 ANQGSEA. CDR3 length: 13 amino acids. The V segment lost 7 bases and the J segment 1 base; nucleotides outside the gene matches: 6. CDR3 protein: CSAGDRRNTEAFF. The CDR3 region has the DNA TGCAGCGCCGGGGACAGACGGAACACTGAAGCTTTCTTT. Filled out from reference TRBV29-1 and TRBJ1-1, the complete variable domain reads SAVISQKPSRDICQRGTSLTIQCQVDSQVTMMFWYRQQPGQSLTLIATANQGSEATYESGFVIDKFPISRPNLTFSTLTVSNMSPEDSSIYLCSAGDRRNTEAFFGQGTRLTVV.

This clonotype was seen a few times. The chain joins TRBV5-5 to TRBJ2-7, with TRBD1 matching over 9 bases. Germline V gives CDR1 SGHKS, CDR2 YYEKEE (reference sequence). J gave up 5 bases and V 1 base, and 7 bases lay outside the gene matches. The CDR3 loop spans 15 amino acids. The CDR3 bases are TGTGCCAGCAGCTTGTTGTACAGGGGGCAGGACGAGCAGTACTTC. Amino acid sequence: CASSLLYRGQDEQYF.

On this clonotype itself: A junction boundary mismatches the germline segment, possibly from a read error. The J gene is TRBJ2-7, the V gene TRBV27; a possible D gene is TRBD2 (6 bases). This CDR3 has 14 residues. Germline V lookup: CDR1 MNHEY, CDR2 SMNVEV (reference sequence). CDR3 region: CTSRDFAGAYEQYF. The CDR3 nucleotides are TGTACCAGCCGGGACTTCGCCGGGGCGTACGAGCAGTACTTC.

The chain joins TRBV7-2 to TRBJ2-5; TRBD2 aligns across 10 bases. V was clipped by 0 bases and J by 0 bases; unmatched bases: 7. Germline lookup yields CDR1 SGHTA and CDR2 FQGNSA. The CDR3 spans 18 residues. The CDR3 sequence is CASSLAPSGGPYQETQYF. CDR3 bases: TGTGCCAGCAGCTTAGCGCCTAGCGGGGGTCCGTACCAAGAGACCCAGTACTTC.

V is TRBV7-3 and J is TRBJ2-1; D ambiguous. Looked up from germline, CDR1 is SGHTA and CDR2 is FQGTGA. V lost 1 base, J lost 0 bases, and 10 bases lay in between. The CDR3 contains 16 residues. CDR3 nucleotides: TGTGCCAGCAGCTTAAGGAATCCCAGCTCCTACAATGAGCAGTTCTTC. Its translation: CASSLRNPSSYNEQFF. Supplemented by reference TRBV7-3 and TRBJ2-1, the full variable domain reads GAGVSQTPSNKVTEKGKYVELRCDPISGHTALYWYRQSLGQGPEFLIYFQGTGAADDSGLPNDRFFAVRPEGSVSTLKIQRTERGDSAVYLCASSLRNPSSYNEQFFGPGTRLTVL.

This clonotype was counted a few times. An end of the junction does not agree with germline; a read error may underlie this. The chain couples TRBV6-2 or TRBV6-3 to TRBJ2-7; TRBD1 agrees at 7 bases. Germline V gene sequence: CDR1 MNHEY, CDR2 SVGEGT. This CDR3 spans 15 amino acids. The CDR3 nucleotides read TGTACCAGCAGTTTCGTCGGGACAGCCACCTACGAGCAGTACTTC. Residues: CTSSFVGTATYEQYF.

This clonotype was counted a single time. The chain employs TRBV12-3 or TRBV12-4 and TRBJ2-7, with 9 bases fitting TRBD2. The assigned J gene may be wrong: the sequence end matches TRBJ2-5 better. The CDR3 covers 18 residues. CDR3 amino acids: CASSLGGLAGARSKTQYF. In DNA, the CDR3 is TGTGCCAGCAGTTTAGGGGGATTAGCGGGGGCGAGGTCAAAGACCCAGTACTTC.

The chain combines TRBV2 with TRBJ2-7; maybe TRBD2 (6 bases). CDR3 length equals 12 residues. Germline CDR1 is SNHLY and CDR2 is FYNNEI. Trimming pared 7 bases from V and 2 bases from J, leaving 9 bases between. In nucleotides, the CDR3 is TGTGCCAGCATGCGGGGAACCTACGAGCAGTACTTC. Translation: CASMRGTYEQYF.

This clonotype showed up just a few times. Written as DNA, the CDR3 is TGCAGTGCTCGACAGGGGAATAGCAATCAGCCCCAGCATTTT. It encodes CSARQGNSNQPQHF. V usage is TRBV20-1 and J usage is TRBJ1-5; 8 positions match TRBD1. This CDR3 has 14 amino acids. Per the germline V gene, CDR1 is DFQATT and CDR2 is SNEGSKA (reference sequence). V was clipped by 5 bases and J by 0 bases; unmatched bases: 3.

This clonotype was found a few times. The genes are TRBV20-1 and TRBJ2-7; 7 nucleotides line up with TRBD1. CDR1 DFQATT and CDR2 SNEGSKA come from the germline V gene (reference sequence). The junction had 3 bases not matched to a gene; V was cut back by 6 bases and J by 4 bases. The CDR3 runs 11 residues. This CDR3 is CSADRAYEQYF. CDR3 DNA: TGCAGTGCCGACAGGGCGTACGAGCAGTACTTC.

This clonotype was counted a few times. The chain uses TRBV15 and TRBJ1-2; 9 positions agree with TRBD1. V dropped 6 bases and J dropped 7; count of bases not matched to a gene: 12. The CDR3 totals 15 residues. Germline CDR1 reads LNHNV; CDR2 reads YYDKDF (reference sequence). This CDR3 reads CATRVQQGARAGYTF. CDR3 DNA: TGTGCCACCAGAGTACAACAGGGGGCAAGAGCTGGCTACACCTTC.

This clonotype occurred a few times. The CDR3 DNA is TGTGCCAGCAGTTCGTGGGCAGACAGACGTAGCAATCAGCCCCAGCATTTT. This gives the protein CASSSWADRRSNQPQHF. The chain employs TRBV28 and TRBJ1-5, with D maybe TRBD1 (5 bases). The CDR3 is 17 amino acids. V was shortened by 4 bases and J by 0 bases, with 16 bases between the two germline ends. The germline V gene encodes CDR1 MDHEN and CDR2 SYDVKM.